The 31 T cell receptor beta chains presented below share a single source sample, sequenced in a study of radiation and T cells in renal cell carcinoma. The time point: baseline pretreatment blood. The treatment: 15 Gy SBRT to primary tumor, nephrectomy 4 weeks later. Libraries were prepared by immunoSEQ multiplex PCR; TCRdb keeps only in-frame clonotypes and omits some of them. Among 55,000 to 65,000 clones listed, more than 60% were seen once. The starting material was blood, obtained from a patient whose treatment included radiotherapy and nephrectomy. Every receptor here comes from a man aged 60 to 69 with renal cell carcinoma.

CDR3 bases: TGTGCCAGCAGCACCTCCACGGGCACAGATACGCAGTATTTT. It specifies CASSTSTGTDTQYF. The V call is TRBV7-9, the J call TRBJ2-3; D gene ambiguous. V was trimmed by 5 bases and J by 1 base, leaving 10 bases between them. Germline CDR1 SEHNR, CDR2 FQNEAQ (reference sequence). CDR3 length: 14 residues. Complete variable domain (other parts from reference TRBV7-9 and TRBJ2-3): DTGVSQNPRHKITKRGQNVTFRCDPISEHNRLYWYRQTLGQGPEFLTYFQNEAQLEKSRLLSDRFSAERPKGSFSTLEIQRTEQGDSAMYLCASSTSTGTDTQYFGPGTRLTVL.

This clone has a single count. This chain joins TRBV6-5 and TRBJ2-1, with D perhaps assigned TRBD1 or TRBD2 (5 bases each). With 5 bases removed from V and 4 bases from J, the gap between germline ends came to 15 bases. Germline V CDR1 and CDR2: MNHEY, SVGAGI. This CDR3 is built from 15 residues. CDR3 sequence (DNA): TGTGCCAGCAGTCACCGACGGGGCGGATACAATGAGCAGTTCTTC. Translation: CASSHRRGGYNEQFF.

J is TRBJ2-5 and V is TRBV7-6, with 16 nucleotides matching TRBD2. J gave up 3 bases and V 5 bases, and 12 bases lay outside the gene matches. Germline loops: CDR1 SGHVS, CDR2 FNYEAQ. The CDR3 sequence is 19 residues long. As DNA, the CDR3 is TGTGCCAGCAGCGAAACCGGGACTAGCGGGGGGGACTACAAAGAGACCCAGTACTTC. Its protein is CASSETGTSGGDYKETQYF.

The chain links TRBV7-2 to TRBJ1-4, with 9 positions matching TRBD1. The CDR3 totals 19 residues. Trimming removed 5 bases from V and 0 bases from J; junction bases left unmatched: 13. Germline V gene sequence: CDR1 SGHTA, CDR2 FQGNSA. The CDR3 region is CASSRGTGPPGPTNEKLFF. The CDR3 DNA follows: TGTGCCAGCAGCAGAGGGACAGGGCCCCCAGGGCCAACTAATGAAAAACTGTTTTTT.

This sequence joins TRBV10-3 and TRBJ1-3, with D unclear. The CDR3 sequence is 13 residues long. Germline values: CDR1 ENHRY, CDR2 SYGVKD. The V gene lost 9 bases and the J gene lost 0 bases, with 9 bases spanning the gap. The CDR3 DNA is TGTGCCATACGACCGTCCTCTGGAAACACCATATATTTT. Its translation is CAIRPSSGNTIYF.

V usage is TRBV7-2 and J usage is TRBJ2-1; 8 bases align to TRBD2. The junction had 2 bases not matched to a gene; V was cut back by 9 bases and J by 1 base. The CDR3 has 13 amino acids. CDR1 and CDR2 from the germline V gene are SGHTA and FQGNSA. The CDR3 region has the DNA TGTGCCAGTGCGGGGGGATCCTACAATGAGCAGTTCTTC. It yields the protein CASAGGSYNEQFF.

CDR3: CASGTGTGHQPQHF. The CDR3 coding sequence is TGTGCCAGCGGGACCGGGACAGGGCATCAGCCCCAGCATTTT. The rearrangement joins TRBV7-9 to TRBJ1-5; 9 nucleotides match TRBD1. Trimming removed 8 bases from V and 5 bases from J; junction bases left unmatched: 7. The CDR3 has 14 residues. Germline V gives CDR1 SEHNR, CDR2 FQNEAQ (reference sequence). The entire variable domain, with the rest obtained from reference TRBV7-9 and TRBJ1-5, is as follows: DTGVSQNPRHKITKRGQNVTFRCDPISEHNRLYWYRQTLGQGPEFLTYFQNEAQLEKSRLLSDRFSAERPKGSFSTLEIQRTEQGDSAMYLCASGTGTGHQPQHFGDGTRLSIL.

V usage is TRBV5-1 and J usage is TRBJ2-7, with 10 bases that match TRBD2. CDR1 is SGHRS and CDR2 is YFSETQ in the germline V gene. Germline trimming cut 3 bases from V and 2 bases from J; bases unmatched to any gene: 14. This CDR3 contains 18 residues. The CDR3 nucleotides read TGCGCCAGCAGCTCATGGCGACTAGCGGGTACCCTTCCCTACGAGCAGTACGTC. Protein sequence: CASSSWRLAGTLPYEQYV.

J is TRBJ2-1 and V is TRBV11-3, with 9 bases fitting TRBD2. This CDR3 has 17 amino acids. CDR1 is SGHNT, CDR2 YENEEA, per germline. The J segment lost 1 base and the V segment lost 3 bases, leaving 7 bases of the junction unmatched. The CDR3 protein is CASSFISGRGSYNEQFF. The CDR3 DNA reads TGTGCCAGCAGCTTTATTAGCGGGAGAGGGTCCTACAATGAGCAGTTCTTC. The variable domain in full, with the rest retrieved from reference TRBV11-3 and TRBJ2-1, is EAGVVQSPRYKIIEKKQPVAFWCNPISGHNTLYWYLQNLGQGPELLIRYENEEAVDDSQLPKDRFSAERLKGVDSTLKIQPAELGDSAVYLCASSFISGRGSYNEQFFGPGTRLTVL.

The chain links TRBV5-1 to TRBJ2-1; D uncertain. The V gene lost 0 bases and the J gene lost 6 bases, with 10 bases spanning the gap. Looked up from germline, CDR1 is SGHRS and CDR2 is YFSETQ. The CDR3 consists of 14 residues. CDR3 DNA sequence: TGCGCCAGCAGCTTGGCCGCACAGTCCAATGAGCAGTTCTTC. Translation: CASSLAAQSNEQFF.

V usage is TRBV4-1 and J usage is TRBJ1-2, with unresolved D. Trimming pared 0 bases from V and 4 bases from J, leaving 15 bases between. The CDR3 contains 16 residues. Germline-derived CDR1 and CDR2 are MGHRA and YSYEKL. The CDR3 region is CASSQDQVLEGYGYTF. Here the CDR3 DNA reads TGCGCCAGCAGCCAAGATCAGGTTTTAGAGGGCTATGGCTACACCTTC.

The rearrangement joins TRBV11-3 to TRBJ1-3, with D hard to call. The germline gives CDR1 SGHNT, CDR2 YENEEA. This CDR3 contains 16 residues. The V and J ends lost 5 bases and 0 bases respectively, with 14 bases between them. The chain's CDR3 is CASSPRASSSGNTIYF. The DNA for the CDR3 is TGTGCCAGCAGCCCCAGAGCGTCGAGCTCTGGAAACACCATATATTTT.

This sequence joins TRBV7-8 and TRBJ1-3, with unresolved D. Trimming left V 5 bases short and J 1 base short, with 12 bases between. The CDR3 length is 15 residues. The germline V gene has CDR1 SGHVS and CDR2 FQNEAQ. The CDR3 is CASSQELFSGNTIYF. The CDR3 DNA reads TGTGCCAGCAGCCAGGAGCTGTTTTCTGGAAACACCATATATTTT.

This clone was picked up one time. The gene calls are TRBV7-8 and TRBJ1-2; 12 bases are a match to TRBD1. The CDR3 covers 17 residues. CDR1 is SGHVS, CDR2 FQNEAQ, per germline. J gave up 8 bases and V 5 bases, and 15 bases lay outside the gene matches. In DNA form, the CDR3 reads TGTGCCAGCAGCGGGAGGGGTGCGGGACAGGGGGCTAAAGGCTACACCTTC. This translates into CASSGRGAGQGAKGYTF.

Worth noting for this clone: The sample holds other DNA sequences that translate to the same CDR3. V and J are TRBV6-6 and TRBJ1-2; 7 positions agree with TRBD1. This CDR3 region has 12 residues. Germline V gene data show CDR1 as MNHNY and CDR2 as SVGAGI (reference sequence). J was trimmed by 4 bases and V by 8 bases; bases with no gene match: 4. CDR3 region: CASRQGGYGYTF. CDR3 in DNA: TGTGCCAGCCGTCAGGGGGGCTATGGCTACACCTTC.

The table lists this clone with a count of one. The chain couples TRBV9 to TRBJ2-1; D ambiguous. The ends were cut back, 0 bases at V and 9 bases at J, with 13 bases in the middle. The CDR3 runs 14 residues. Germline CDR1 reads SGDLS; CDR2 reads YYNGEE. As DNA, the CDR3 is TGTGCCAGCAGCGTAGGGTTTCCCCAATTTGAGCAGTTCTTC. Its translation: CASSVGFPQFEQFF.

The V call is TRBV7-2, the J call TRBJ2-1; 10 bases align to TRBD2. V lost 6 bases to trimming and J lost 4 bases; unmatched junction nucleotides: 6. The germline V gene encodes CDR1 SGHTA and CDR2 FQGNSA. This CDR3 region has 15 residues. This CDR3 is CASRPAGGPYNEQFF. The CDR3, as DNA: TGTGCCAGCAGGCCAGCGGGAGGGCCGTACAATGAGCAGTTCTTC.

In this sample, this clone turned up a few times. For the CDR3, the DNA is TGTGCCAGCAGTGAAGCCGTTAAAGCTTTCTTT. This translates into CASSEAVKAFF. V and J are TRBV6-1 and TRBJ1-1; no definite D call. V lost 0 bases to trimming and J lost 9 bases, with 5 bases between them. Germline V gives CDR1 MNHNS, CDR2 SASEGT. The CDR3 runs 11 residues.

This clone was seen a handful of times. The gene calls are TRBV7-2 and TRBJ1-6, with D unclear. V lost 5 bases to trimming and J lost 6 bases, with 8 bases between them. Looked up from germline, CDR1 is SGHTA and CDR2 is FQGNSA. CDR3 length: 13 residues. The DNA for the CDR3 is TGTGCCAGCAGCCCAATAGCTAATTCACCCCTCCACTTT. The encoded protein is CASSPIANSPLHF.

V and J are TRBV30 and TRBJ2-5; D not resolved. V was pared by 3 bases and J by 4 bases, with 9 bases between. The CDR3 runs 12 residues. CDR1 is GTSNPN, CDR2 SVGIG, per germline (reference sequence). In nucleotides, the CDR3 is TGTGCCTGGAGCGGACGGAGAGAGACCCAGTACTTC. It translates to CAWSGRRETQYF.

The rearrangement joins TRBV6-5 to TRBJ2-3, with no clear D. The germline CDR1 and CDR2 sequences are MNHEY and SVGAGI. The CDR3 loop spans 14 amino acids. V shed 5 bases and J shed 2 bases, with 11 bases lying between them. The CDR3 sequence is CASSPRDTTDTQYF. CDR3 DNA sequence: TGTGCCAGCAGTCCCCGAGACACCACAGATACGCAGTATTTT.

The DNA for the CDR3 is TGTGCCTGGAGTGTAATCTGGCCCCGGGAAGCTGAAGCTTTCTTT. It yields the protein CAWSVIWPREAEAFF. V usage is TRBV30 and J usage is TRBJ1-1; D gene ambiguous. The CDR3 loop spans 15 amino acids. The V end was cut by 0 bases, the J end by 6 bases, with 17 bases between. CDR1 GTSNPN and CDR2 SVGIG come from the germline V gene (reference sequence).

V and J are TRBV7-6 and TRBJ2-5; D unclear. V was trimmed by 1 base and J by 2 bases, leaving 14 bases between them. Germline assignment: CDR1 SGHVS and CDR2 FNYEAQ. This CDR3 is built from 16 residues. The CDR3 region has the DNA TGTGCCAGCAGCTTAGTGGCTCGGGCAGGTCAAGAGACCCAGTACTTC. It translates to CASSLVARAGQETQYF.

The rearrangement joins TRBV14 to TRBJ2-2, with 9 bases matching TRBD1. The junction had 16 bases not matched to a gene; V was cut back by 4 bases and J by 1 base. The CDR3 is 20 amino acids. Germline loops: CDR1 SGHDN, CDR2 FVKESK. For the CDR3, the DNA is TGTGCCAGCAGCCGGCACCTGGGGACAGGGACGGGAGTGAACACCGGGGAGCTGTTTTTT. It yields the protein CASSRHLGTGTGVNTGELFF. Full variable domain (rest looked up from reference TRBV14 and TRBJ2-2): EAGVTQFPSHSVIEKGQTVTLRCDPISGHDNLYWYRRVMGKEIKFLLHFVKESKQDESGMPNNRFLAERTGGTYSTLKVQPAELEDSGVYFCASSRHLGTGTGVNTGELFFGEGSRLTVL.

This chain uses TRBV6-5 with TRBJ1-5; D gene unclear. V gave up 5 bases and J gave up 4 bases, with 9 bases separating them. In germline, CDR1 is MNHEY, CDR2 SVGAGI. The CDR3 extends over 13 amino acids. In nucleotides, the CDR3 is TGTGCCAGCAGTCGACTGGGGAATCAGCCCCAGCATTTT. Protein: CASSRLGNQPQHF.

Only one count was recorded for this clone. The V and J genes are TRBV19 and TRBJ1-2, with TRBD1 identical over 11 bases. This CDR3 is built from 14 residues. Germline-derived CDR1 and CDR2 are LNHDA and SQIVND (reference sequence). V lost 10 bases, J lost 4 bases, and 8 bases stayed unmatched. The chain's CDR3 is CATDGQGAGYGYTF. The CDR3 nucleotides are TGTGCCACCGATGGACAGGGGGCTGGCTATGGCTACACCTTC.

The CDR3 sequence: CASSLLTGGNEKLFF. In DNA form, the CDR3 reads TGTGCCAGCAGCCTGTTAACAGGGGGAAACGAAAAACTGTTTTTT. This chain uses TRBV11-3 with TRBJ1-4; the match to TRBD1 covers 8 bases. The junction had 10 bases not matched to a gene; V was cut back by 5 bases and J by 8 bases. The CDR3 has 15 amino acids. Germline V gives CDR1 SGHNT, CDR2 YENEEA.

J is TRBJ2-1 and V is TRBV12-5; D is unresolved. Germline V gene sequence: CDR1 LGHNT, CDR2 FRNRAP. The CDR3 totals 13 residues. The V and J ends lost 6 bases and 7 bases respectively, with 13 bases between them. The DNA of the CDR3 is TGTGCTAGTGGCCCCTTCGTGATTAATGAGCAGTTCTTC. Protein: CASGPFVINEQFF.

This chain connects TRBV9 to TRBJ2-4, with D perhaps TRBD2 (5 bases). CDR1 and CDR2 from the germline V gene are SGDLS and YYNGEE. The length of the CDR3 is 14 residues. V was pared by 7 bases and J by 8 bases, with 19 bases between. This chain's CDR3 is CASYHGLGRDIQYF. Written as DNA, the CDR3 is TGTGCCAGCTACCACGGACTGGGAAGGGACATTCAGTACTTC.

CDR3 coding DNA: TGCGCCAGCAGTCCTGGAGTGTTGAACACTGAAGCTTTCTTT. Its protein is CASSPGVLNTEAFF. The genes are TRBV10-1 and TRBJ1-1, with D unclear. This CDR3 has 14 residues. Between the trimmed V and J ends, which lost 5 bases and 0 bases, there was a span of 10 bases. Germline V gene sequence: CDR1 WNHNN, CDR2 SYGVQD (reference sequence).

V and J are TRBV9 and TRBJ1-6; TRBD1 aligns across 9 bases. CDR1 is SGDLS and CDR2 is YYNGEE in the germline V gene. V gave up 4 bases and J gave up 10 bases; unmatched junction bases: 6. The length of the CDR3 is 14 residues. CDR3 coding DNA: TGTGCCAGCAGCACACAGGGGGCCTCGTCACCCCTCCACTTT. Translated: CASSTQGASSPLHF.